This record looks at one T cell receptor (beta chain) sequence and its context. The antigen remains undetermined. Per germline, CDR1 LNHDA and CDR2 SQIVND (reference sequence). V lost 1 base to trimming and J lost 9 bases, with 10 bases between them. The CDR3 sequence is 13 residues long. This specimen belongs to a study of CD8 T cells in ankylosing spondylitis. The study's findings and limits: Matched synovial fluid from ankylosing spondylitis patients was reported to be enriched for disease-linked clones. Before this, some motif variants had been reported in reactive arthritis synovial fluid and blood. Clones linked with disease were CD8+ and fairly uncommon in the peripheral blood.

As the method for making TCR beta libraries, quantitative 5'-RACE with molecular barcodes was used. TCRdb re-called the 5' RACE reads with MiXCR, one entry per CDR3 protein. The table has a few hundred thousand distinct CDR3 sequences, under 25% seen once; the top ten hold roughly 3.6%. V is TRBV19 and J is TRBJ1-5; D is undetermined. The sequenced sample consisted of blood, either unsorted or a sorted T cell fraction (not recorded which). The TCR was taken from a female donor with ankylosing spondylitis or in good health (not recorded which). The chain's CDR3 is CASSIAQRGPQHF. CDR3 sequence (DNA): TGTGCCAGTAGTATAGCTCAGCGGGGGCCCCAGCATTTT.